The following is a T cell receptor beta chain sequence with its context. Libraries were prepared by immunoSEQ multiplex PCR; TCRdb keeps only in-frame clonotypes and omits some of them. Of about 140,000 clones listed, under 85% are singletons. The data are from a study of blood T cell repertoires in COVID-19. Study context: PBMCs, B-cell-depleted T cells, or T cells provided the cDNA or gDNA that made up the material.

Everyone who took part was roughly 18 to 89 years old, and they came from 24 US areas. V was trimmed by 3 bases and J by 0 bases, leaving 15 bases between them. Germline lookup yields CDR1 ENHRY and CDR2 SYGVKD. This CDR3 has 16 residues. This sequence was found in a woman between 18 and 30 years old who had been exposed to COVID-19. The chain combines TRBV10-3 with TRBJ2-7; TRBD2 is a possible D gene (6 bases). Sequencing was performed on PBMCs or T cells enriched from blood (not recorded which). This CDR3 is CAISDSAGTSSYEQYF. The CDR3 region has the DNA TGTGCCATCAGTGACTCGGCGGGAACCAGCTCCTACGAGCAGTACTTC.